Listed below are T cell receptor beta chains from one sample, sequenced in a study of CD8 T cells in ankylosing spondylitis. TCRdb processed the 5' RACE reads anew with MiXCR; each CDR3 protein has one entry. The sample includes just over 350,000 distinct CDR3 sequences, approximately 20% of them seen just once. Sequenced: blood, either unsorted or a sorted T cell fraction (not recorded which). The receptors stem from a male donor with ankylosing spondylitis or in good health (not recorded which). Each CDR3 is given with its conserved first and last residue.

V: TRBV12-3/TRBV12-4; J: TRBJ1-2; CDR3: CASSYPDRDYGYTF
V: TRBV11-3; J: TRBJ2-1; CDR3: CASSDRDRGRHEQFF
V: TRBV18; J: TRBJ2-1; CDR3: CASSREPPLVAYNEQFF
V: TRBV12-3/TRBV12-4; J: TRBJ2-2; CDR3: CASSSPGEGTGELFF
V: TRBV6-2/TRBV6-3; J: TRBJ2-3; CDR3: CASSYSLAGGTDTQYF
V: TRBV27; J: TRBJ2-5; CDR3: CASSSARQGPVETQYF
V: TRBV7-2; J: TRBJ2-3; CDR3: CASSFRAGGYTDTQYF
V: TRBV20-1; J: TRBJ2-7; CDR3: CSARDLDRQGVIEQYF
V: TRBV2; J: TRBJ2-7; CDR3: CATPGQGGYEQYF
V: TRBV7-8; J: TRBJ2-7; CDR3: CASSSEIGDNHYEQYF
V: TRBV7-2; J: TRBJ2-7; CDR3: CASGKNRDWDYEQYF
V: TRBV7-9; J: TRBJ2-1; CDR3: CASLTGLGTDEQFF
V: TRBV12-3/TRBV12-4; J: TRBJ1-4; CDR3: CASSLPSVGGTNEKLFF
V: TRBV6-5; J: TRBJ2-5; CDR3: CASSYPGQGAETQYF
V: TRBV30; J: TRBJ2-5; CDR3: CAWSVGSGQETQYF
V: TRBV4-1; J: TRBJ2-1; CDR3: CASSHTGTGGVEQFF
V: TRBV11-2; J: TRBJ2-7; CDR3: CASTMVPLAGAYEQYF
V: TRBV16; J: TRBJ2-1; CDR3: CASSQYRRLSSYNEQFF
V: TRBV27; J: TRBJ2-7; CDR3: CASSPSTGTLVKEQYF
V: TRBV29-1; J: TRBJ2-5; CDR3: CSVELPRTPQRETQYF
V: TRBV6-4; J: TRBJ2-5; CDR3: CASSDSSGQTQYF
V: TRBV9; J: TRBJ2-1; CDR3: CASSVDDALGEQFF
V: TRBV7-2; J: TRBJ1-1; CDR3: CASSLQGFTEAFF
V: TRBV28; J: TRBJ1-2; CDR3: CASSLSRDRVYGYTF
V: TRBV10-3; J: TRBJ2-7; CDR3: CAISEPGHPASDEQYF
V: TRBV12-3/TRBV12-4; J: TRBJ2-5; CDR3: CASSLVLGGIGETQYF
V: TRBV10-2; J: TRBJ2-2; CDR3: CASSEPLENTGELFF
V: TRBV12-3/TRBV12-4; J: TRBJ2-5; CDR3: CASSFRQYQETQYF
V: TRBV12-3/TRBV12-4; J: TRBJ2-1; CDR3: CASSFRGVSYNEQFF
V: TRBV7-8; J: TRBJ1-2; CDR3: CASSSRTGGYTF
V: TRBV10-3; J: TRBJ1-1; CDR3: CAINRQGGSTEAFF
V: TRBV29-1; J: TRBJ2-1; CDR3: CSVPGQWSDEQFF
V: TRBV5-5; J: TRBJ2-7; CDR3: CASSPGLICEQYF
V: TRBV20-1; J: TRBJ2-1; CDR3: CSAIGTSGGFYNEQFF
V: TRBV12-3/TRBV12-4; J: TRBJ2-1; CDR3: CASRPMPFSYNEQFF
V: TRBV27; J: TRBJ2-7; CDR3: CASSYRTASEQYF
V: TRBV12-3/TRBV12-4; J: TRBJ2-2; CDR3: CASRLVGGLGDTGELFF
V: TRBV28; J: TRBJ2-5; CDR3: CASTAPGGSQETQYF
V: TRBV7-2; J: TRBJ2-1; CDR3: CASSLVQRNYNEQFF
V: TRBV12-3/TRBV12-4; J: TRBJ2-7; CDR3: CASSSNYYEQYF
V: TRBV24-1; J: TRBJ2-5; CDR3: CATSDYRIDQETQYF
V: TRBV6-1; J: TRBJ2-4; CDR3: CASSEGEAKNIQYF
V: TRBV7-3; J: TRBJ2-7; CDR3: CASSPQTSGAYEQYF
V: TRBV5-6; J: TRBJ2-7; CDR3: CASSLAATGTYEQYF
V: TRBV28; J: TRBJ2-2; CDR3: CASRRVGQGRPGELFF
V: TRBV25-1; J: TRBJ2-2; CDR3: CASSESNTGELFF
V: TRBV5-1; J: TRBJ2-2; CDR3: CASSEITGSGTGELFF
V: TRBV20-1; J: TRBJ2-7; CDR3: CSARVGVEQYF
V: TRBV7-8; J: TRBJ2-1; CDR3: CASSLWGAQGNEQFF
V: TRBV20-1; J: TRBJ2-7; CDR3: CSARVTSGFYEQYF
V: TRBV10-3; J: TRBJ2-1; CDR3: CAIRTSGGGYNEQFF
V: TRBV12-3/TRBV12-4; J: TRBJ2-3; CDR3: CASSLGGLTDTQYF
V: TRBV29-1; J: TRBJ2-7; CDR3: CSVEKGQGSYEQYF
V: TRBV5-1; J: TRBJ2-7; CDR3: CASSRELQGFQIEQYF
V: TRBV6-5; J: TRBJ2-5; CDR3: CASSYSGGQQETQYF
V: TRBV3-1; J: TRBJ2-1; CDR3: CASSQDPRDSFF
V: TRBV11-2; J: TRBJ2-5; CDR3: CASSLRGSPPSTQYF
V: TRBV5-6; J: TRBJ1-2; CDR3: CASSQGTGGHGYTF
V: TRBV4-2; J: TRBJ2-7; CDR3: CASSPYSGGSSYEQYF
V: TRBV11-2; J: TRBJ2-7; CDR3: CASSLDLGTTFRISYEQYF